Below are 22 T cell receptor beta chains sequenced from a single sample in a study of blood T cell repertoires in COVID-19. TCRdb keeps only in-frame clones here, not all; method: immunoSEQ multiplex PCR. Of over 55,000 clones listed, 85% to 90% are singletons. Sequencing was done on a sample of peripheral blood. The receptors stem from a man aged 45-65 years with active COVID-19.

The chain uses TRBV28 and TRBJ2-3; 10 nucleotides match TRBD2. This CDR3 is built from 16 residues. Germline values: CDR1 MDHEN, CDR2 SYDVKM. With 3 bases clipped from V and 2 bases from J, the junction kept 5 bases outside the gene matches. The CDR3 loop is CASSFGGLANTDTQYF. The CDR3 coding sequence is TGTGCCAGCAGTTTCGGGGGACTAGCGAACACAGATACGCAGTATTTT.

The J gene is TRBJ1-2, the V gene TRBV4-3; unclear D gene. This CDR3 comprises 14 residues. Germline values: CDR1 LGHNA, CDR2 YSLEER. V was cut by 0 bases and J by 8 bases, with 13 bases left in between. The DNA of the CDR3 is TGCGCCAGCAGCCAAGATCGAGGGTCCTTGGGCTACACCTTC. This sequence encodes CASSQDRGSLGYTF.

The gene calls are TRBV7-2 and TRBJ1-2; 9 nucleotides align to TRBD1. V trimming: 5 bases; J trimming: 4 bases; junction bases outside the gene matches: 5. The germline CDR1 and CDR2 sequences are SGHTA and FQGNSA. The CDR3 length is 14 residues. CDR3 sequence (DNA): TGTGCCAGCAGCGACCGGGACAGGGCCTATGGCTACACCTTC. Translating gives CASSDRDRAYGYTF.

The chain has TRBV19 and TRBJ1-1; 7 bases align to TRBD1. The germline V gene encodes CDR1 LNHDA and CDR2 SQIVND (reference sequence). The CDR3 sequence is 14 residues long. Unmatched junction bases numbered 6, after V lost 3 bases and J lost 5 bases. CDR3 loop: CASSIQTGRTEAFF. CDR3 nucleotide sequence: TGTGCCAGTAGTATCCAGACAGGGCGGACTGAAGCTTTCTTT.

The chain has TRBV28 and TRBJ1-2; 9 bases match TRBD1. The CDR3 extends over 15 amino acids. CDR1 and CDR2 from the germline V gene are MDHEN and SYDVKM. The junction had 6 bases not matched to a gene; V was cut back by 7 bases and J by 0 bases. CDR3 residues: CASKRTGDSNYGYTF. For the CDR3, the DNA is TGTGCCAGCAAAAGGACAGGGGATTCTAACTATGGCTACACCTTC.

This chain joins TRBV9 and TRBJ1-1; tentative D call: TRBD1 (6 bases). Trimming removed 4 bases from V and 7 bases from J, with 20 bases in between. Germline V CDR1 and CDR2: SGDLS, YYNGEE. The CDR3 length is 15 residues. The CDR3 reads CASSLGGGRMGEAFF. The CDR3 DNA reads TGTGCCAGCAGCTTAGGTGGGGGCCGGATGGGTGAAGCTTTCTTT.

This chain joins TRBV19 and TRBJ2-1; 11 positions agree with TRBD2. The CDR3 is 12 residues long. Germline V gene sequence: CDR1 LNHDA, CDR2 SQIVND (reference sequence). V dropped 5 bases and J dropped 12; count of bases not matched to a gene: 3. The chain's CDR3 is CASSLAGGVQFF. The CDR3 DNA follows: TGTGCCAGTAGTTTAGCGGGAGGGGTGCAGTTCTTC.

The rearrangement uses TRBV5-4 and TRBJ2-1; 10 nucleotides agree with TRBD2. The CDR3 runs 16 residues. V lost 0 bases to trimming and J lost 9 bases; unmatched junction nucleotides: 9. The germline gives CDR1 SGHNT, CDR2 YYREEE (reference sequence). As DNA, the CDR3 is TGTGCCAGCAGCTTGGACCCTAGCGGGAGTTTAGCTGAGCAGTTCTTC. Residues: CASSLDPSGSLAEQFF.

This clone was counted a single time. The rearrangement joins TRBV4-2 to TRBJ2-7; TRBD1 aligns across 7 bases. Germline CDR1 is LGHNA and CDR2 is YNFKEQ. V was pared by 4 bases and J by 1 base, with 1 base of the junction left unmatched. The length of the CDR3 is 13 residues. The CDR3 region is CASSRGQSYEQYF. CDR3 bases: TGTGCCAGCAGCCGGGGACAGTCCTACGAGCAGTACTTC.

This clone was recorded once. V is TRBV27 and J is TRBJ1-2; 11 bases map to TRBD1. The CDR3 runs 17 residues. Trimming at V came to 4 bases and at J to 0 bases, leaving 7 bases not matched to a gene. The germline V gene encodes CDR1 MNHEY and CDR2 SMNVEV (reference sequence). The DNA for the CDR3 is TGTGCCAGCAGTTCACGGACAGGGGGCAAGCCTAACTATGGCTACACCTTC. Its protein is CASSSRTGGKPNYGYTF.

The genes are TRBV5-4 and TRBJ2-7; D is possibly TRBD1 (6 bases). Germline CDR1 is SGHNT and CDR2 is YYREEE (reference sequence). This CDR3 has 15 residues. V was trimmed by 4 bases and J by 5 bases, leaving 19 bases between them. This chain's CDR3 is CASSLTKGVMNEQYF. The CDR3 nucleotides read TGTGCCAGCAGCCTGACGAAGGGGGTCATGAACGAGCAGTACTTC.

The rearrangement joins TRBV27 to TRBJ1-6; TRBD1 is a possible D gene (6 bases). This CDR3 region has 15 residues. Germline V gives CDR1 MNHEY, CDR2 SMNVEV (reference sequence). V was trimmed by 5 bases and J by 6 bases, leaving 14 bases between them. This CDR3 is CASSPRTALNSPLHF. As DNA, the CDR3 is TGTGCCAGCAGTCCTCGGACAGCTCTTAATTCACCCCTCCACTTT.

The V gene is TRBV27, the J gene TRBJ2-7; the match to TRBD1 covers 7 bases. With 3 bases clipped from V and 6 bases from J, the junction kept 5 bases outside the gene matches. The CDR3 extends over 13 amino acids. Germline CDR1 reads MNHEY; CDR2 reads SMNVEV (reference sequence). Here the CDR3 reads CASSLGRGSEQYF. The CDR3 DNA follows: TGTGCCAGCAGTTTGGGCAGGGGGAGCGAGCAGTACTTC.

V usage is TRBV25-1 and J usage is TRBJ1-1; D is undetermined. Germline-derived CDR1 and CDR2 are MGHDK and SYGVNS. Trimming cost V 1 base and J 11 bases, with 14 bases left between them. CDR3 size: 13 residues. CDR3 residues: CASSEFGRIDAFF. As DNA, the CDR3 is TGTGCCAGCAGTGAATTCGGGAGGATCGACGCTTTCTTT.

This chain joins TRBV7-9 and TRBJ2-5; the D gene is possibly TRBD1 (5 bases). Per germline, CDR1 SEHNR and CDR2 FQNEAQ (reference sequence). This CDR3 contains 14 residues. Trimming cost V 1 base and J 4 bases, with 10 bases left between them. The chain's CDR3 is CASSLVRVRETQYF. The CDR3 DNA follows: TGTGCCAGCAGCTTAGTCAGGGTCCGAGAGACCCAGTACTTC.

V gene TRBV28 combines with J gene TRBJ2-3; D is perhaps TRBD2 (6 bases). Per the germline V gene, CDR1 is MDHEN and CDR2 is SYDVKM. CDR3 length equals 12 residues. V lost 3 bases, J lost 8 bases, and 9 bases lay in between. As DNA, the CDR3 is TGTGCCAGCAGTTTTGCCGGGGGTACGCAGTATTTT. As protein: CASSFAGGTQYF.

This clone was detected once. The chain couples TRBV5-6 to TRBJ2-7, with 10 bases fitting TRBD2. Germline V lookup: CDR1 SGHDT, CDR2 YYEEEE. V gave up 4 bases and J gave up 1 base; unmatched junction bases: 8. The CDR3 consists of 16 residues. CDR3 residues: CASSRPAGGLSYEQYF. The CDR3 nucleotides read TGTGCCAGCAGCCGCCCAGCGGGAGGGTTGTCCTACGAGCAGTACTTC.

The V gene is TRBV4-1, the J gene TRBJ2-5, with D possibly TRBD1 on 7 matching bases. Germline V lookup: CDR1 MGHRA, CDR2 YSYEKL. V lost 0 bases, J lost 2 bases, and 13 bases lay in between. The CDR3 covers 16 residues. For the CDR3, the DNA is TGCGCCAGCAGCCAAGATCAGGCAGGGGGGCAAGAGACCCAGTACTTC. Amino acid sequence: CASSQDQAGGQETQYF.

The CDR3 is CASSLDRNQETQYF. The CDR3, as DNA: TGTGCCAGCAGCTTAGACAGGAACCAAGAGACCCAGTACTTC. This rearrangement joins TRBV11-2 to TRBJ2-5; D unclear. Germline CDR1 and CDR2: SGHAT and FQNNGV. V was clipped by 0 bases and J by 0 bases, with 5 bases between them. The CDR3 contains 14 residues.

This rearrangement joins TRBV10-3 to TRBJ2-7, with 10 bases that match TRBD2. The trim removed 0 bases at V and 7 bases at J, leaving 12 bases unmatched. CDR3 length equals 17 residues. The germline CDR1 and CDR2 sequences are ENHRY and SYGVKD. CDR3 sequence (DNA): TGTGCCATCAGTGAGTCGAGTCCCCTAGCGGGGGATCGGGAGCAGTACTTC. This encodes CAISESSPLAGDREQYF.

This clone appeared a few times. The chain combines TRBV5-6 with TRBJ1-4, with D tentatively TRBD1 (6 bases). This CDR3 is built from 14 residues. Germline CDR1 reads SGHDT; CDR2 reads YYEEEE. V was trimmed by 0 bases and J by 8 bases, leaving 11 bases between them. The CDR3 DNA reads as TGTGCCAGCAGCTTGGGCCCAGGGGCGGAAAAACTGTTTTTT. Amino acid sequence: CASSLGPGAEKLFF.

The chain links TRBV6-4 to TRBJ2-1; 15 bases line up with TRBD2. V trimming: 2 bases; J trimming: 7 bases; junction bases outside the gene matches: 6. Germline CDR1 reads MRHNA; CDR2 reads SNTAGT. The CDR3 sequence is 17 residues long. The CDR3 DNA sequence: TGTGCCAGCAGTGACCCGAGGACTAGCGGGAGGGAGAATGAGCAGTTCTTC. Translating it yields CASSDPRTSGRENEQFF.